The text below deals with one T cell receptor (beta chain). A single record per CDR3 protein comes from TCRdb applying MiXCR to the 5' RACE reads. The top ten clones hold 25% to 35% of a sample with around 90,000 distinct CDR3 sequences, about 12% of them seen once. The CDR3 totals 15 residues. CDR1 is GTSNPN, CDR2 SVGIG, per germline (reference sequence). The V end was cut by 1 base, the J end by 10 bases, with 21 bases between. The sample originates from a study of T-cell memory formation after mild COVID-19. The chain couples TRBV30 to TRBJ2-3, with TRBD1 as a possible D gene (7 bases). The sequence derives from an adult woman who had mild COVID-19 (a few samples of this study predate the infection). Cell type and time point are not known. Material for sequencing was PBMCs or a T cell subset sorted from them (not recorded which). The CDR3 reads CAWSAGGGGLGAQYF. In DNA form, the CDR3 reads TGTGCCTGGAGTGCCGGAGGGGGCGGCCTGGGTGCGCAGTATTTT.